Below, 8 T cell receptor beta chains from the same sample are listed, as sequenced in a study of blood T cell repertoires in COVID-19. Method: immunoSEQ multiplex PCR; TCRdb's copy keeps in-frame clones and lacks some. Seen here are about 170,000 clones, roughly 80% observed once, and the top ten hold 3.5% to 5%. The sample consisted of PBMCs or T cells enriched from blood (not recorded which). The origin of the receptors is a woman aged 50 to 60 who had recovered from COVID-19.

V usage is TRBV20-1 and J usage is TRBJ1-2, with D possibly being TRBD1 (6 bases). The CDR3 has 13 residues. The germline V and J ends were trimmed by 3 bases and 4 bases, with 12 bases remaining between them. Germline loops: CDR1 DFQATT, CDR2 SNEGSKA (reference sequence). CDR3 in amino acids: CSASPGAFYGYTF. The CDR3 DNA follows: TGCAGTGCTAGTCCAGGGGCTTTCTATGGCTACACCTTC.

This clone was counted between two and nine times. J is TRBJ2-3 and V is TRBV6-4; 10 bases are a match to TRBD2. The CDR3 sequence is 16 residues long. Per the germline V gene, CDR1 is MRHNA and CDR2 is SNTAGT. J gave up 6 bases and V 2 bases, and 8 bases lay outside the gene matches. The CDR3 DNA is TGTGCCAGCAGTGACAAGGCTAGCGGGGGTGAGGATACGCAGTATTTT. It encodes CASSDKASGGEDTQYF.

J is TRBJ2-3 and V is TRBV7-6; possibly TRBD1 for D (6 bases). The CDR3 has 13 amino acids. The V end lost 4 bases, the J end lost 5 bases, and 10 bases lay between the germline ends. Germline V gene sequence: CDR1 SGHVS, CDR2 FNYEAQ. CDR3: CASSSQGGDTQYF. CDR3 coding DNA: TGTGCCAGCAGCTCACAGGGTGGAGATACGCAGTATTTT.

The chain employs TRBV9 and TRBJ1-4; no reliable D call. Germline lookup yields CDR1 SGDLS and CDR2 YYNGEE. Trimming took 4 bases from V and 8 from J, leaving 18 bases between them. CDR3 length equals 15 residues. CDR3 sequence (DNA): TGTGCCAGCAGCCTTTTAGCCTCCGCCAAGGAAAAACTGTTTTTT. Its translation is CASSLLASAKEKLFF.

The V gene is TRBV9, the J gene TRBJ1-5; unclear D gene. Germline V gene lookup returns CDR1 SGDLS and CDR2 YYNGEE. There are 15 residues in the CDR3. V gave up 4 bases and J gave up 4 bases, with 15 bases separating them. CDR3 residues: CASSPLGLRNQPQHF. The CDR3 DNA reads as TGTGCCAGCAGCCCCCTGGGCTTACGGAATCAGCCCCAGCATTTT.

This chain connects TRBV5-5 to TRBJ1-3; D is unresolved. The CDR3 runs to 16 residues. Deletions cut 4 bases from V and 0 bases from J, with 14 bases between. From germline, CDR1 is SGHKS and CDR2 YYEKEE (reference sequence). CDR3 amino acids: CASSLGPVSSGNTIYF. As DNA, the CDR3 is TGTGCCAGCAGCCTAGGCCCGGTGAGCTCTGGAAACACCATATATTTT.

The chain links TRBV5-4 to TRBJ1-6; 10 bases map to TRBD1. With V trimmed by 4 bases and J by 7 bases, 11 bases remained unmatched. The length of the CDR3 is 17 residues. CDR1 and CDR2 (germline): SGHNT, YYREEE (reference sequence). CDR3 sequence reads: CASSVDRGALRNSPLHF. The CDR3 DNA sequence: TGTGCCAGCAGCGTGGACAGGGGGGCATTGAGGAATTCACCCCTCCACTTT.

The chain recombines TRBV28 with TRBJ1-6; the D gene is possibly TRBD1 (5 bases). There are 15 residues in the CDR3. V shed 3 bases and J shed 7 bases, with 13 bases lying between them. The germline gives CDR1 MDHEN, CDR2 SYDVKM. Written as DNA, the CDR3 is TGTGCCAGCAGTTTGGTTGGGGGGATAAATTCACCCCTCCACTTT. Translated: CASSLVGGINSPLHF.